This entry lists 7 T cell receptor beta chains sequenced from one sample in a study of blood T cell repertoires in COVID-19. Assay used: immunoSEQ multiplex PCR; TCRdb lists only in-frame clones, some missing. The table has 150,000 to 160,000 clones, roughly four fifths seen once. The source material was peripheral blood. Every receptor here comes from a woman aged 55-70 years with acute or convalescent COVID-19.

J is TRBJ1-2 and V is TRBV7-9; perhaps TRBD1 as D (6 bases). The CDR3 contains 16 residues. V was shortened by 5 bases and J by 1 base, with 17 bases between the two germline ends. Germline CDR1 reads SEHNR; CDR2 reads FQNEAQ (reference sequence). The CDR3 DNA is TGTGCCAGCAGCCCACCCCGACAGGTCCATAACTATGGCTACACCTTC. Amino acid sequence: CASSPPRQVHNYGYTF.

This clone was seen only once. The rearrangement uses TRBV4-1 and TRBJ1-6; TRBD1 might be the D (6 bases). This CDR3 contains 16 residues. The V end was cut by 4 bases, the J end by 4 bases, with 14 bases between. In germline, CDR1 is MGHRA, CDR2 YSYEKL. The CDR3 coding sequence is TGCGCCAGCAGCCTGCCGACAGGCCGTTATAATTCACCCCTCCACTTT. It specifies CASSLPTGRYNSPLHF.

V gene TRBV11-2 combines with J gene TRBJ1-1, with 7 nucleotides matching TRBD1. This CDR3 is built from 15 residues. The V and J ends lost 5 bases and 6 bases, in that order; junction bases with no gene match: 12. The germline V gene has CDR1 SGHAT and CDR2 FQNNGV. CDR3 DNA: TGTGCCAGCAGCCTAACCTACAGGGGAAAGGCTGAAGCTTTCTTT. Its translation is CASSLTYRGKAEAFF. Using reference TRBV11-2 and TRBJ1-1 for the parts outside the CDR3, the full variable domain is EAGVAQSPRYKIIEKRQSVAFWCNPISGHATLYWYQQILGQGPKLLIQFQNNGVVDDSQLPKDRFSAERLKGVDSTLKIQPAKLEDSAVYLCASSLTYRGKAEAFFGQGTRLTVV.

Here the CDR3 reads CASSYSGGFSNSPLHF. The CDR3 coding sequence is TGTGCCAGCAGTTACTCCGGGGGTTTTAGTAATTCACCCCTCCACTTT. This sequence joins TRBV6-5 and TRBJ1-6, with D tentatively TRBD1 (5 bases). Germline V gene data show CDR1 as MNHEY and CDR2 as SVGAGI. This CDR3 spans 16 amino acids. Trimming stripped 0 bases from V and 6 bases from J, with 12 bases between.

The chain carries TRBV4-1 and TRBJ1-6, with 7 bases that match TRBD1. This CDR3 has 16 amino acids. Germline loops: CDR1 MGHRA, CDR2 YSYEKL. Trimming took 1 base from V and 1 from J; bases not matched to a gene: 1. The CDR3 protein is CASSQGQGSYNSPLHF. As DNA, the CDR3 is TGCGCCAGCAGCCAAGGACAGGGTTCCTATAATTCACCCCTCCACTTT.

V usage is TRBV18 and J usage is TRBJ1-4; D is possibly TRBD1 (6 bases). V was shortened by 2 bases and J by 5 bases, with 15 bases between the two germline ends. Germline V gene lookup returns CDR1 KGHSH and CDR2 LQKENI. The CDR3 has 16 amino acids. This CDR3 reads CASSPLAGTLNEKLFF. In DNA, the CDR3 is TGTGCCAGCTCACCATTGGCTGGGACACTCAATGAAAAACTGTTTTTT.

The chain joins TRBV6-1 to TRBJ2-7; TRBD1 agrees at 8 bases. CDR3 length equals 15 residues. CDR1 and CDR2 from the germline V gene are MNHNS and SASEGT. Trimming took 0 bases from V and 2 from J; bases not matched to a gene: 3. The CDR3 DNA reads TGTGCCAGCAGTGAAGCCGGGACAGGTCCCTACGAGCAGTACTTC. Residues: CASSEAGTGPYEQYF.